Given below is one T cell receptor (beta chain) in context. Its matching antigen is unknown. The sample comes from a study of response to subunit inactivated influenza vaccine. Study outcomes and limitations: It was suggested by the authors that few new T cells are recruited by each seasonal influenza vaccination.

The germline CDR1 and CDR2 sequences are SNHLY and FYNNEI. V was cut by 7 bases and J by 3 bases, with 19 bases left in between. This CDR3 is built from 15 residues. In TCRdb, the RT-PCR reads were re-called with MiXCR into one record per CDR3 protein. This table holds about 650,000 distinct CDR3 sequences, 14% found once. J is TRBJ2-7 and V is TRBV2, with D perhaps matching TRBD1 (6 bases). Sequences were derived from PBMCs from blood, sampled roughly 2 weeks before vaccination. The TCR sequence derives from a man aged 45 to 65 who received an inactivated influenza vaccine. CDR3 sequence (DNA): TGTGCCAGCACCTTTGAACAGGGTAGGGGCTACGAGCAGTACTTC. This encodes CASTFEQGRGYEQYF.